The T cell receptor (beta chain) under discussion was sequenced for a study of T cells in Graves' hyperthyroidism and ophthalmopathy. Whole-study findings and limits: Among clonotypes expanded in thyroid above 0.001, most were also found in blood.

The CDR3 regions of TCR beta were amplified from RNA transcripts. The primer set for the first-round RT-PCR of the TCR CDR3 was HTBI. Via MiXCR, TCRdb re-called the multiplex PCR reads, giving one row per CDR3 protein. The sample includes 500,000 to 800,000 distinct CDR3 sequences, 45% of them seen just once. CDR1 is SNHLY, CDR2 FYNNEI, per germline. This CDR3 comprises 13 residues. V lost 11 bases, J lost 8 bases, and 18 bases lay in between. Concerning this clonotype itself: No antigen is known for it.

The source is an adult man with Graves' disease, either hyperthyroidism or ophthalmopathy (not recorded which). The chain couples TRBV2 to TRBJ1-4, with D possibly matching TRBD1 (5 bases). The sample was peripheral blood or thyroid tissue (not recorded which). CDR3 nucleotides: TGTGCCGGCACTTCCCCCGGACACGAAAAACTGTTTTTT. The encoded protein is CAGTSPGHEKLFF.